This record looks at one T cell receptor beta chain sequence and its context. Clones were sequenced by immunoSEQ multiplex PCR, and TCRdb holds only the in-frame ones, with some missing. Of almost 100,000 clones detected, 80% to 95% appear once; the ten largest clones hold less than 3%. This entry belongs to a study of PD-1 blockade in classical Hodgkin lymphoma. Germline V gene data show CDR1 as SNHLY and CDR2 as FYNNEI. The junction had 9 bases not matched to a gene; V was cut back by 4 bases and J by 0 bases. CDR3 size: 18 residues. Each patient relapsed following autologous stem cell transplantation, and prior brentuximab vedotin exposure differed.

V usage is TRBV2 and J usage is TRBJ1-3; 10 nucleotides align to TRBD1. Sample: peripheral blood mononuclear cells (PBMCs), taken at baseline. The TCR comes from a human donor with classical Hodgkin lymphoma. CDR3: CASSALDRGRSSGNTIYF. DNA for the CDR3: TGTGCCAGCAGTGCCCTAGACAGGGGGCGAAGCTCTGGAAACACCATATATTTT.